The clone carrying this TCR beta chain was picked up a small number of times. What it binds is unknown. Trimming took 2 bases from V and 0 from J, leaving 8 bases between them. CDR3 length: 15 amino acids. Germline V lookup: CDR1 SGHKS, CDR2 YYEKEE (reference sequence). Only in-frame clones appear in the TCRdb table, and some are missing; sequencing was by immunoSEQ multiplex PCR. Of about a million clones in the sample, roughly 70% were seen once. These data belong to a study of shared clonotypes between healthy human individuals. Broader study findings: Rarefaction showed sorted-subset sequencing was incomplete despite large depth.

The sequence came from a man aged 18 to 30 in good health. The rearrangement joins TRBV5-5 to TRBJ1-4, with a tentative D call TRBD1 (5 bases). The material sequenced was memory CD4+ T cells sorted from blood. Noted subset: CD45RA-negative fraction. CDR3 nucleotides: TGTGCCAGCAGCTTAAAGGGGTCAACTAATGAAAAACTGTTTTTT. Translating gives CASSLKGSTNEKLFF. Full variable domain (remainder filled in from reference TRBV5-5 and TRBJ1-4): DAGVTQSPTHLIKTRGQQVTLRCSPISGHKSVSWYQQVLGQGPQFIFQYYEKEERGRGNFPDRFSARQFPNYSSELNVNALLLGDSALYLCASSLKGSTNEKLFFGSGTQLSVL.